This is a list of T cell receptor beta chains from one sample in a study of T cells in Graves' hyperthyroidism and ophthalmopathy. TCRdb called the multiplex PCR reads again in MiXCR, with one record for every CDR3 protein. The table lists approximately 600,000 distinct CDR3 sequences, under 25% of them singletons. Input material: blood. These TCRs come from a man aged 30-40 years with Graves' ophthalmopathy. The CDR3 runs from the conserved cysteine through the conserved F or W. The D gene is left open where the match is weak. Clone size is shown for a subset of rows, as once, few, many or a class of expanded clone.

V,J,D,size,CDR3,DNA
TRBV30,TRBJ2-1,TRBD1,NA,CASSTGAKYEQFF,TGTGCCTCCTCGACAGGGGCGAAATATGAGCAGTTCTTC
TRBV20-1,TRBJ2-1,TRBD2,few,CSARGTRLYNEQFF,TGCAGTGCTAGGGGGACTAGACTCTACAATGAGCAGTTCTTC
TRBV2,TRBJ2-3,TRBD2,few,CASSLWREFSDTQYF,TGTGCCAGCAGTCTCTGGCGGGAGTTTTCAGATACGCAGTATTTT
TRBV19,TRBJ1-1,NA,NA,CASSARESNTEAFF,TGTGCCAGTAGTGCTAGGGAGTCGAACACTGAAGCTTTCTTT
TRBV6-1,TRBJ1-5,TRBD1,few,CASSPLRDRGNQPQHF,TGTGCCAGCAGTCCACTCCGGGACAGGGGAAATCAGCCCCAGCATTTT
TRBV30,TRBJ2-7,NA,once,CARSQNGGSYEQYF,TGTGCCAGGAGCCAAAACGGGGGATCCTACGAGCAGTACTTC
TRBV20-1,TRBJ2-3,NA,few,CSGRSASTDTQYF,TGCAGTGGTCGATCAGCGAGCACAGATACGCAGTATTTT
TRBV6-1,TRBJ1-5,NA,few,CASREVYSNQPQHF,TGTGCCAGCAGGGAGGTTTATAGCAATCAGCCCCAGCATTTT
TRBV28,TRBJ1-2,NA,many,CASSLVRTAVHYGYTF,TGTGCCAGCAGTTTGGTACGGACAGCTGTCCACTATGGCTACACCTTC
TRBV5-6,TRBJ1-1,NA,NA,CASSLERGNTEAFF,TGTGCCAGCAGCTTGGAGAGGGGGAACACTGAGGCTTTCTTT
TRBV11-1,TRBJ2-2,TRBD2,many,CASSLIPGLASPGELFF,TGTGCCAGCAGCTTAATCCCGGGACTAGCTTCTCCCGGGGAGCTGTTTTTT
TRBV10-3,TRBJ2-7,NA,few,CAISERWEQYF,TGTGCCATCAGTGAACGCTGGGAGCAGTACTTC
TRBV6-2/TRBV6-3,TRBJ1-2,TRBD1,many,CASSSPTGANYGYTF,TGTGCCAGCAGTTCCCCGACAGGGGCCAACTATGGCTACACCTTC
TRBV20-1,TRBJ2-5,NA,many,CSARERVGQETQYF,TGCAGTGCTAGAGAGCGGGTAGGCCAAGAGACCCAGTACTTC
TRBV27,TRBJ2-7,NA,NA,CASSNTGIEQYF,TGTGCCAGCAGTAATACAGGGATCGAGCAGTACTTC
TRBV20-1,TRBJ2-2,NA,few,CSATPWGVGELFF,TGCAGTGCTACCCCGTGGGGCGTCGGGGAGCTGTTTTTT
TRBV7-2,TRBJ2-5,TRBD2,NA,CASSWGGRPSRETQYF,TGTGCCAGCAGTTGGGGGGGAAGACCCTCCAGGGAGACCCAGTACTTC
TRBV18,TRBJ2-6,TRBD1,NA,CASSPVQGVTGANVLTF,TGTGCCAGCTCACCGGTGCAGGGGGTCACTGGGGCCAACGTCCTGACTTTC
TRBV20-1,TRBJ2-1,TRBD1,NA,CSARDRQVNEQFF,TGCAGTGCCCGGGACAGACAAGTCAATGAGCAGTTCTTC
TRBV28,TRBJ2-5,TRBD2,many,CASSALTLAGAETQYF,TGTGCCAGCAGTGCCCTCACCCTAGCGGGAGCAGAGACCCAGTACTTC
TRBV3-1,TRBJ2-7,NA,many,CASSQDSPYEQYF,TGTGCCAGCAGCCAGGACAGTCCCTACGAGCAGTACTTC
TRBV18,TRBJ2-2,NA,many,CASSPGPGVNTGELFF,TGTGCCAGCTCACCAGGGCCCGGAGTGAACACCGGGGAGCTGTTTTTT
TRBV19,TRBJ2-1,TRBD2,NA,CASSIAIAGRSYNEQFF,TGTGCCAGTAGTATAGCGATAGCGGGACGCTCCTACAATGAGCAGTTCTTC
TRBV20-1,TRBJ2-7,TRBD1,NA,CSASRQGAYEQYF,TGCAGTGCTAGCAGGCAGGGGGCGTACGAGCAGTACTTC
TRBV12-3/TRBV12-4,TRBJ1-1,TRBD1,many,CASSRTGGAFRTEAFF,TGTGCCAGCAGTCGGACAGGGGGCGCGTTCCGCACTGAAGCTTTCTTT
TRBV10-3,TRBJ2-1,TRBD2,NA,CAISKRESDNEQFF,TGTGCCATCAGTAAGCGGGAATCCGACAATGAGCAGTTCTTC
TRBV3-1,TRBJ2-1,TRBD1,NA,CASSLMGTASYNEQFF,TGTGCCAGCAGTTTAATGGGGACAGCCAGTTACAATGAGCAGTTCTTC
TRBV30,TRBJ2-5,TRBD1,NA,CACRDRGQETQYF,TGTGCCTGCCGGGACAGGGGCCAAGAGACCCAGTACTTC
TRBV7-2,TRBJ2-1,TRBD1,many,CASTLSQGANEQFF,TGTGCCAGCACCTTATCACAGGGGGCGAATGAGCAGTTCTTC
TRBV28,TRBJ2-7,NA,many,CASGPAGLVYEQYF,TGTGCCAGCGGGCCGGCAGGGTTGGTCTACGAGCAGTACTTC
TRBV27,TRBJ1-1,TRBD1,NA,CASSSPWTGNTEAFF,TGTGCCAGCAGTTCACCCTGGACAGGGAACACTGAAGCTTTCTTT
TRBV6-5,TRBJ1-1,TRBD1,few,CASSYGTGGEAFF,TGTGCCAGCAGTTACGGGACAGGGGGTGAAGCTTTCTTT
TRBV11-2,TRBJ2-7,TRBD1,NA,CASSLGSTGGQSYEQYF,TGTGCCAGCAGCTTAGGGTCGACAGGGGGACAATCCTACGAGCAGTACTTC
TRBV20-1,TRBJ2-5,NA,NA,CSARRAQETQYF,TGCAGTGCTAGAAGGGCCCAAGAGACCCAGTACTTC
TRBV20-1,TRBJ2-1,NA,NA,CSAVTGTTGSYNEQFF,TGCAGTGCTGTCACCGGGACGACTGGCTCCTACAATGAGCAGTTCTTC
TRBV6-1,TRBJ2-1,NA,few,CASWPETGSYNEQFF,TGTGCCAGCTGGCCGGAGACGGGGAGCTACAATGAGCAGTTCTTC
TRBV9,TRBJ2-7,TRBD2,NA,CASSGAPTSGRGEQYF,TGTGCCAGCAGCGGAGCCCCGACTAGCGGGAGAGGCGAGCAGTACTTC
TRBV4-1,TRBJ2-3,TRBD1,NA,CASSGRPRGPSTDTQYF,TGCGCCAGCAGCGGACGACCCAGGGGGCCGAGCACAGATACGCAGTATTTT
TRBV5-8,TRBJ2-1,NA,NA,CASKQTPRNEQFF,TGTGCCAGCAAGCAAACCCCCCGCAATGAGCAGTTCTTC
TRBV30,TRBJ1-5,TRBD1,NA,CAWAGGNNQPQHF,TGTGCCTGGGCAGGGGGCAACAATCAGCCCCAGCATTTT
TRBV29-1,TRBJ2-2,NA,NA,CSVEELGGNTGELFF,TGCAGCGTTGAAGAATTGGGAGGGAACACCGGGGAGCTGTTTTTT
TRBV7-2,TRBJ2-5,NA,once,CASSRRGASQETQYF,TGTGCCAGCAGCCGGAGGGGCGCCTCACAAGAGACCCAGTACTTC